Each of the 17 T cell receptor beta chains below was sequenced from the same sample in a study of blood T cell repertoires in COVID-19. Assay: immunoSEQ multiplex PCR; the TCRdb copy retains only in-frame clones and omits some. The table records around 230,000 clones, less than 90% of them present only once. The sequenced sample consisted of PBMCs or T cells enriched from blood (not recorded which). Source of these receptors: a woman aged 25 to 39 who had recovered from COVID-19.

This clone was seen only once. The V call is TRBV6-2 or TRBV6-3, the J call TRBJ2-1; 9 bases fit TRBD2. The CDR3 is 18 residues long. The trim removed 2 bases at V and 8 bases at J, leaving 16 bases unmatched. Germline CDR1 and CDR2: MNHEY and SVGEGT. The CDR3 nucleotides read TGTGCCAGCAGTTACACCCCCACTCTAGCGGGAAACCGACATGAGCAGTTCTTC. It is translated as CASSYTPTLAGNRHEQFF.

This chain connects TRBV4-1 to TRBJ2-3; D unclear. Germline CDR1 reads MGHRA; CDR2 reads YSYEKL. This CDR3 has 14 amino acids. Between the trimmed V and J ends, which lost 2 bases and 4 bases, there was a span of 10 bases. The CDR3 region has the DNA TGCGCCAGCAGCCAACCATGGGCTGCAGATACGCAGTATTTT. Residues: CASSQPWAADTQYF.

The chain couples TRBV11-3 to TRBJ2-3; D gene uncertain. V was cut by 4 bases and J by 6 bases, with 8 bases left in between. The CDR3 contains 12 residues. The V gene's germline CDR1 is SGHNT and CDR2 YENEEA. The chain's CDR3 is CASSYHGDTQYF. In DNA, the CDR3 is TGTGCCAGCAGCTATCACGGGGATACGCAGTATTTT.

The CDR3, as DNA: TGTGCCAGCAGCACCGGACAGGGGGCCGGTCTGGATGAAAAACTGTTTTTT. It specifies CASSTGQGAGLDEKLFF. The V gene is TRBV5-4, the J gene TRBJ1-4; 11 positions match TRBD1. The junction had 11 bases not matched to a gene; V was cut back by 4 bases and J by 6 bases. This CDR3 has 17 amino acids. Per germline, CDR1 SGHNT and CDR2 YYREEE (reference sequence).

J is TRBJ2-1 and V is TRBV3-1 (or the pseudogene TRBV3-2); 9 bases fit TRBD2. Germline values: CDR1 LGHDT, CDR2 YNNKEL (reference sequence). Germline trimming cut 3 bases from V and 7 bases from J; bases unmatched to any gene: 7. This CDR3 has 15 residues. The CDR3 region is CASSHAGTSRNEQFF. The DNA for the CDR3 is TGTGCCAGCAGCCATGCCGGGACTAGCAGGAATGAGCAGTTCTTC.

This rearrangement joins TRBV5-1 to TRBJ2-1, with TRBD2 identical over 8 bases. J lost 2 bases, V lost 6 bases, and 10 bases had no gene match. The V gene's germline CDR1 is SGHRS and CDR2 YFSETQ. The CDR3 spans 16 residues. DNA for the CDR3: TGCGCCAGCACCCTCGGGAGGGGGGGGGCCTACAATGAGCAGTTCTTC. Its protein product is CASTLGRGGAYNEQFF.

This clone appeared once. The chain employs TRBV6-5 and TRBJ1-6; D ambiguous. CDR1 is MNHEY, CDR2 SVGAGI, per germline. CDR3 size: 12 residues. The ends were cut back, 6 bases at V and 8 bases at J, with 8 bases in the middle. DNA for the CDR3: TGTGCCAGCAGGGAGGAGTATTCACCCCTCCACTTT. Translating it yields CASREEYSPLHF.

J is TRBJ1-1 and V is TRBV27, with 7 bases matching TRBD1. This CDR3 is built from 17 residues. Germline V gene sequence: CDR1 MNHEY, CDR2 SMNVEV (reference sequence). V shed 5 bases and J 0 bases; nucleotides not matched to a gene: 12. The chain's CDR3 is CASSLRTGAPMNTEAFF. Here the CDR3 DNA reads TGTGCCAGCAGTCTACGGACAGGTGCCCCGATGAACACTGAAGCTTTCTTT.

V usage is TRBV7-3 and J usage is TRBJ2-5, with TRBD2 matching 11 bases. The length of the CDR3 is 18 residues. V lost 2 bases and J lost 4; bases outside the gene matches: 12. Per germline, CDR1 SGHTA and CDR2 FQGTGA. The CDR3 region is CASSLGQLLAGEGETQYF. CDR3 nucleotide sequence: TGTGCCAGCAGCTTAGGGCAGCTACTAGCGGGGGAGGGAGAGACCCAGTACTTC.

The rearrangement joins TRBV12-3 or TRBV12-4 to TRBJ2-7; a weak D match, TRBD1 (7 bases). V lost 5 bases and J 2 bases, leaving 10 bases between the germline ends. CDR3 length equals 13 residues. The DNA of the CDR3 is TGTGCCAGCAGTCAGGGGGGCACCTACGAGCAGTACTTC. Its translation: CASSQGGTYEQYF.

The genes are TRBV10-3 and TRBJ2-5, with D uncertain. V was cut by 0 bases and J by 5 bases, with 7 bases left in between. This CDR3 region has 13 residues. Germline assignment: CDR1 ENHRY and CDR2 SYGVKD. The CDR3 spells CAISESSTETQYF. CDR3 nucleotides: TGTGCCATCAGTGAGTCGAGTACTGAGACCCAGTACTTC.

Only one count was recorded for this clone. The chain carries TRBV3-1 (or the pseudogene TRBV3-2) and TRBJ2-4, with 7 nucleotides matching TRBD2. V lost 1 base, J lost 0 bases, and 3 bases stayed unmatched. Germline CDR1 is LGHDT and CDR2 is YNNKEL (reference sequence). There are 16 residues in the CDR3. CDR3 in amino acids: CASSQGGGIAKNIQYF. The DNA for the CDR3 is TGTGCCAGCAGCCAAGGGGGGGGAATAGCCAAAAACATTCAGTACTTC.

This chain joins TRBV27 and TRBJ2-5, with D perhaps matching TRBD2 (5 bases). CDR1 MNHEY and CDR2 SMNVEV come from the germline V gene (reference sequence). CDR3 size: 14 residues. Trimming cost V 2 bases and J 5 bases, with 12 bases left between them. The CDR3 nucleotides read TGTGCCAGCAGTTTACGCGTTACGGGGGAGACCCAGTACTTC. Translated, it gives CASSLRVTGETQYF.

The genes are TRBV11-1 and TRBJ2-7; 7 bases fit TRBD1. Germline V CDR1 and CDR2: SGHAT, FQDESV (reference sequence). The CDR3 totals 14 residues. V lost 1 base, J lost 4 bases, and 4 bases stayed unmatched. In nucleotides, the CDR3 is TGTGCCAGCAGCTTAGGAAGGACAGGTTACGAGCAGTACTTC. This translates into CASSLGRTGYEQYF.

The rearrangement links TRBV12-5 to TRBJ1-3, with D possibly being TRBD1 (5 bases). Trimming took 4 bases from V and 0 from J, leaving 10 bases between them. Per the germline V gene, CDR1 is LGHNT and CDR2 is FRNRAP. The CDR3 runs to 15 residues. The CDR3: CASGSGHTSGNTIYF. CDR3 nucleotide sequence: TGTGCTAGTGGTTCCGGACACACCTCTGGAAACACCATATATTTT.

The CDR3 nucleotides are TGTGCCAGCAGCCAGGGGGGACCTTACAATGAGCAGTTCTTC. Translated: CASSQGGPYNEQFF. The V gene is TRBV14, the J gene TRBJ2-1, with a possible D match to TRBD2 (6 bases). Germline CDR1 reads SGHDN; CDR2 reads FVKESK. This CDR3 spans 14 amino acids. V lost 3 bases, J lost 4 bases, and 10 bases lay in between.

The CDR3 sequence: CSWGGLDTEAFF. CDR3 sequence (DNA): TGCAGCTGGGGGGGGTTGGACACTGAAGCTTTCTTT. The rearrangement uses TRBV29-1 and TRBJ1-1; a possible D gene is TRBD1 (5 bases). CDR3 length equals 12 residues. Germline V gene sequence: CDR1 SQVTM, CDR2 ANQGSEA. V dropped 8 bases and J dropped 3 bases, with 13 bases sitting between them. The full variable domain, its missing parts supplied by reference TRBV29-1 and TRBJ1-1, is SAVISQKPSRDICQRGTSLTIQCQVDSQVTMMFWYRQQPGQSLTLIATANQGSEATYESGFVIDKFPISRPNLTFSTLTVSNMSPEDSSIYLCSWGGLDTEAFFGQGTRLTVV.